This T cell receptor (beta chain) was profiled in a study of T cell responses to AZD1222 COVID-19 vaccine. Overall study: Second doses that came at about 4 or about 12 weeks were put together. Study-wide findings and caveats: Spike-wide vaccine-associated CD4 TCRs dominated at 160-218 and 743-854. A mostly white British donor set with more females was recruited, and clonal diversity was possibly underestimated. Spike-specific TCR depth and breadth grew after two AZD1222 doses.

Profiling relied on immunoSEQ multiplex PCR, and the TCRdb table lists in-frame clones only, not all of them. The sample consists of fewer than 150,000 clones, over 75% of them appearing once. A word on this clone: Antigen unknown.

CDR1 MGHRA and CDR2 YSYEKL come from the germline V gene. This CDR3 has 14 residues. J was trimmed by 4 bases and V by 3 bases; bases with no gene match: 4. The starting material was peripheral blood, obtained on day 0 of AZD1222 vaccination. This receptor was identified in an adult in good health. The V and J genes are TRBV4-1 and TRBJ1-1; 8 nucleotides match TRBD1. The CDR3 loop is CASSHTGGTTEAFF. The CDR3 bases are TGCGCCAGCAGCCATACAGGGGGGACCACTGAAGCTTTCTTT.